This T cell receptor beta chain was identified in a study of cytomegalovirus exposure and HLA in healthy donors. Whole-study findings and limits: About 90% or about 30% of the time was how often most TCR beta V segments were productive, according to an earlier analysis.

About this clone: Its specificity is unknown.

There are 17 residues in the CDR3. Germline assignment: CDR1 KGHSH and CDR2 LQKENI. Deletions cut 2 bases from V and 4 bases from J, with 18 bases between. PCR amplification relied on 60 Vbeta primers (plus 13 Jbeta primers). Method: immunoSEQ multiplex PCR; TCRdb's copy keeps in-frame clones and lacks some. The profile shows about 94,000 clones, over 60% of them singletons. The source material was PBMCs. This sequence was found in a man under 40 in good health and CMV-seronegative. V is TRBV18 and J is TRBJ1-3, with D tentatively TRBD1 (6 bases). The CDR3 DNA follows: TGTGCCAGCTCACCATCCGGCAGGGGAAGTGGCGGAAACACCATATATTTT. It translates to CASSPSGRGSGGNTIYF. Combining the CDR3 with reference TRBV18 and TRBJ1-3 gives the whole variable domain NAGVMQNPRHLVRRRGQEARLRCSPMKGHSHVYWYRQLPEEGLKFMVYLQKENIIDESGMPKERFSAEFPKEGPSILRIQQVVRGDSAAYFCASSPSGRGSGGNTIYFGEGSWLTVV.